This T cell receptor beta chain was found in a study of cytotoxic CD8 clonotypes in ibrutinib-treated CLL listed by TCRdb under 2021. Study-level background: The cohort had 11 relapsed/refractory and around 14 treatment-naive patients; some 17 were IGHV unmutated. Of the approximately 86 participants in the trial, about two dozen had longitudinal samples available. Response samples were taken after a median of roughly a year on treatment, ranging from 6 to 36 months. Samples averaged 255,043 productive templates and tens of thousands of productive rearrangements. Partial responses were observed in about 25 patients and complete responses in 2; after a median follow-up of 68 months, remission was maintained in 14 patients and progression was observed in approximately 12. Cryopreserved peripheral blood mononuclear cells were collected before treatment, at response, and at either disease progression or sustained remission. Paper-wide results and their limitations: Clonality increased at ibrutinib response, stayed stable in sustained remission, and fell back toward baseline at progression. Baseline clonality was found to be higher than that of age-matched healthy donors and was strongly correlated with circulating CD8+ T-cell counts. Public clonotypes were rare and either shrank or stayed stable during treatment, and the rise in clonality at ibrutinib response reflected expansion of private clonotypes. Sampling times were not matched between sustained-remission and progressing patients, and lymph node repertoires were not studied.

From the cysteine up to the phenylalanine, the CDR3 has a length of 14 residues. The sequence is cut down to CDR3 DNA, 42 bases in frame from base 1. A distance of 11 bases separates the germline ends of V and J, which lose 4 bases and 4 bases respectively. Looking up the germline V gene yields CDR1 SGHVS and CDR2 FNYEAQ. On a MiSeq, deep resolution sequencing aimed for a depth between 1 in 1 million and 1 in 200,000 T cells, with each clonotype covered roughly 10x on average. The immunoSEQ hsTCRB Kit was used to generate TCR beta libraries. Under the source paper's analysis protocol: Data were analyzed with ImmunoSEQ Data Assistant and ImmunoSEQ Analyzer, with V, D and J genes assigned per IMGT definitions. Clonality, which ranges from 0 to 1, was calculated as one minus the normalized Shannon entropy of productive rearrangement frequencies. Only overrepresented clonotypes making up at least 0.05% of the repertoire of each patient were included in the public clonotype analysis. Some 12 age-matched healthy donor repertoires from immuneACCESS served as clonality controls. The clones in this table, taken by TCRdb from immuneACCESS, are in-frame only. Not every clone is retained; where verified, under half of the shortfall comes from an unresolved V gene, and the cause of the rest is unknown. The DNA was the basis for D and trimming; V, J and clone size are from that table. The sample table lists about 310,000 clones, about 80% of them with a count of one. Of the sample, approximately 7% falls within the top ten clones.

This clone was seen more than once but under ten times. Its antigen remains unidentified. There are no base qualities to consult, and no much larger clone falls within one base. For TCR beta library preparation, around 1.9 micrograms of genomic DNA were extracted from the cryopreserved PBMCs. Longitudinal blood samples from CLL patients receiving ibrutinib monotherapy were subjected to high-throughput TCR beta sequencing. The patients took part in an open-label, single-center phase 2 trial of ibrutinib monotherapy. The source of this sequence is a human donor with chronic lymphocytic leukemia. Recombination connected TRBV7-6 to TRBJ2-1; the D gene is not confidently resolved. The specimen comprised PBMCs, sampled before ibrutinib treatment. The nucleotide sequence is given as TGTGCCAGCAGCTCCGGACCCGGTTACAATGAGCAGTTCTTC. This is translated as CASSSGPGYNEQFF.